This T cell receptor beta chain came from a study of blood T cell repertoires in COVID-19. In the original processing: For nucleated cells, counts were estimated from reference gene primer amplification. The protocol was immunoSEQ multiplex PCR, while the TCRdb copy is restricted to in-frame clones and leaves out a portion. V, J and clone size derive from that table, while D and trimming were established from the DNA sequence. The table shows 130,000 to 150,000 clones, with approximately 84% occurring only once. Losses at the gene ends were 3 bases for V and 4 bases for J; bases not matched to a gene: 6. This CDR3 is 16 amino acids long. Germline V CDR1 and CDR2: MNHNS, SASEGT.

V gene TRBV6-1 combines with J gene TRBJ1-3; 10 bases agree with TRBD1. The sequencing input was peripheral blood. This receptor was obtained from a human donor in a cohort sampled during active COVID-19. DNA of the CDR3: TGTGCCAGCAGTGATAGGGGACAGGGGTCCGGAAACACCATATATTTT. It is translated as CASSDRGQGSGNTIYF.